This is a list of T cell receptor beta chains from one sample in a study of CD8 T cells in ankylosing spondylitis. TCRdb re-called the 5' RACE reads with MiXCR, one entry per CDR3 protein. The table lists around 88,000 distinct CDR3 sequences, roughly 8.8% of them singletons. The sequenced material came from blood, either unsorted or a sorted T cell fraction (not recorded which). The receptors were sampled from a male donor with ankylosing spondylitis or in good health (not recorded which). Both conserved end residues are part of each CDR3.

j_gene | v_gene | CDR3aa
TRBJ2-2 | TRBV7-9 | CASSLRAGGPNTGELFF
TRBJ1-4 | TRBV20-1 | CSASPGLFF
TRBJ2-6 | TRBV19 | CASRQGSNSGANVLTF
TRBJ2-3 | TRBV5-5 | CASSLGGYTDTQYF
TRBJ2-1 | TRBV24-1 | CATSDKLAGGIYNEQFF
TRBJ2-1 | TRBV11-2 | CASSLIPTVGEQFF
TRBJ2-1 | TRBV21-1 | CASSKGDRAPYNEQFF
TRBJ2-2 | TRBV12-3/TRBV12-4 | CASSLAAWNIDLTGELFF
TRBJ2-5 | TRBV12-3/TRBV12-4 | CASSPGGTAKNRDQYF
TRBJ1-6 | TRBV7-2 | CASSKERDEGSPLHF
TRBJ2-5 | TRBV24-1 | CATSDSGGLGETQYF
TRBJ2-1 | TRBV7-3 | CASSLNRAASLSANEQFF
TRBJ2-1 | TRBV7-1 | CASSSLAGAYNEQFF
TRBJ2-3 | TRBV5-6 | CASSSGTSVLRGTDTQYF
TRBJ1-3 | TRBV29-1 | CSVGGDSGNTIYF
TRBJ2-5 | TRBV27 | CASSAVVGETQYF
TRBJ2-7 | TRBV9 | CASSVDIKGYEQYF
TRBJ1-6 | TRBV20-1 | CSARSGNSPLHF
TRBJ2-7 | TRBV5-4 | CASSLGLGAYEQYF
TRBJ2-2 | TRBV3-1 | CASSQVGGSGELFF
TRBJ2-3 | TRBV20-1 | CSAQGTDTQYF
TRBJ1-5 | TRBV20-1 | CSATSTGTLPFSNQPQHF
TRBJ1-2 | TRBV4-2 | CASSQDRAGDNRNYGYTF
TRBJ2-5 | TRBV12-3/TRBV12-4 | CASSFKGETQYF
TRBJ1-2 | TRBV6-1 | CASIKPTGTSYGYTF
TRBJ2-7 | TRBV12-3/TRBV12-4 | CASTAGNPYEQYF
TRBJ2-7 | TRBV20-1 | CSAGHRDFSYEQYF
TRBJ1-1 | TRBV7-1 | CTSQAPGVLEAFF
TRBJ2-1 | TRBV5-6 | CASSGSSEYNEQFF
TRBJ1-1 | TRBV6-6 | CASSSPREAFF
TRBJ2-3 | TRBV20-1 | CSASVWITDTQYF